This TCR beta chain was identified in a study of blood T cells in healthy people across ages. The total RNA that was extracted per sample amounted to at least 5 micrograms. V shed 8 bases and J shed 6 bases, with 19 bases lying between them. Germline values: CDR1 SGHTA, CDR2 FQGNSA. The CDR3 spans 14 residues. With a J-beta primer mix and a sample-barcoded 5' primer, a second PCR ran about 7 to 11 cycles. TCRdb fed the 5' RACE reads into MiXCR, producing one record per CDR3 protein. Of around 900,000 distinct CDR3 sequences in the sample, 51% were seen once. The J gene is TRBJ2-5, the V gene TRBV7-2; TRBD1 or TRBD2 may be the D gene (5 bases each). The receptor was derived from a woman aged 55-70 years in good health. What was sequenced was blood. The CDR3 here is CASSQFGAQKTQYF. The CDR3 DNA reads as TGTGCCAGCTCCCAGTTCGGGGCTCAAAAGACCCAGTACTTC.